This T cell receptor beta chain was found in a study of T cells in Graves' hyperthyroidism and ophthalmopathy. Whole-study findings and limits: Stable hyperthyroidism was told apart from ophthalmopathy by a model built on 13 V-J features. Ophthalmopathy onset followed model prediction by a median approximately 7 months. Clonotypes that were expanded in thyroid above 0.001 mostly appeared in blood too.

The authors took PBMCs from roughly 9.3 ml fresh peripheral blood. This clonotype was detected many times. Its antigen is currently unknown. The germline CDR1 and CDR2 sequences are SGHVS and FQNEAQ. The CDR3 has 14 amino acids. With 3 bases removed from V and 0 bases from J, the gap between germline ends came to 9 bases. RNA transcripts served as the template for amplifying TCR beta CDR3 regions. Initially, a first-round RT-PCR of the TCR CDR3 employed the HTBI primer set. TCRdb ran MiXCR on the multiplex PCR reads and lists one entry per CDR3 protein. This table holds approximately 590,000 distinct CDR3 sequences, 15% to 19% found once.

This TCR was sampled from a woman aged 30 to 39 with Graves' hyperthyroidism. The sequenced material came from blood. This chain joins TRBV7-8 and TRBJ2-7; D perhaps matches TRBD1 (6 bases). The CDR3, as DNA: TGTGCCAGCAGCTTCGGCAGGGGCTCCTACGAGCAGTACTTC. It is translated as CASSFGRGSYEQYF.